This record looks at one TCR beta chain sequence and its context. Its recognized antigen is unknown. No much larger clone is present one base from it, and per-base qualities are unavailable. The sample comes from a study of response to subunit inactivated influenza vaccine (dated by TCRdb to 2017 to 2018). Notes on the research overall: Deep quantitative profiling of the T cell receptor repertoire was used in the study to follow responses to a trivalent subunit inactivated influenza vaccine.

The method behind the library was RT-PCR. Sequenced on an Illumina HiSeq 2500. In-frame beta chains were kept once TCRdb had trimmed the public reads at Q25 with fastp and called clones with MiXCR. When rows share a CDR3 protein, they turn into one entry using the most common DNA and genes. Present in this sample are hundreds of thousands of distinct CDR3 sequences, approximately 12% of which were seen just once. The top ten constitute over 6.5% of the sample. What the study reported, not specific to this receptor: According to the authors, only a limited number of new T cells may be recruited by each seasonal influenza vaccination.

Reading the germline V gene gives CDR1 WSHSY and CDR2 SAAADI. The CDR3 runs 11 residues from the cysteine to the phenylalanine. The read is trimmed to its CDR3 DNA, 33 bases read in frame from base 1. V is clipped by 8 bases and J by 6 bases, and the sequence between their germline boundaries is 8 bases long. The chain employs TRBV10-2 and TRBJ2-1; no D segment can be confidently identified. The TCR originated in a man in his fifties or sixties who received an inactivated influenza vaccine. Donor details come from another sample of the same person, matched by shared clones. This specimen consisted of non-naive T cells sorted from PBMCs, obtained 14 days before vaccination. The cell subset or site label, as the study defines it: memory T cell fraction. The CDR3 sequence is CASGIGNEQFF. The DNA is as follows: TGCGCCAGCGGTATCGGCAATGAGCAGTTCTTC.